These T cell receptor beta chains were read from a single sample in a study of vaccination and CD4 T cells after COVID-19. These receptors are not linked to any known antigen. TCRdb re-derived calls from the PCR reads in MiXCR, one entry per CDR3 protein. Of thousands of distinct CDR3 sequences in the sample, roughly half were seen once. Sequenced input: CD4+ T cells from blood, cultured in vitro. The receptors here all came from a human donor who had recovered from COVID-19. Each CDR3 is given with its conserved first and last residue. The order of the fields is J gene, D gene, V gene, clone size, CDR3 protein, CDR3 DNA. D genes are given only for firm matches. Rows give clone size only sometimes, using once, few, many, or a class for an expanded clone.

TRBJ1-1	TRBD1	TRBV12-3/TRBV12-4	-	CASMLRGSNTEAFF	TGTGCCAGCATGCTCAGGGGGTCGAACACTGAAGCTTTCTTT
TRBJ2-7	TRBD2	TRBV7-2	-	CASSLSTSGRMYEQYF	TGTGCCAGCAGCTTATCGACTAGCGGGAGAATGTACGAGCAGTACTTC
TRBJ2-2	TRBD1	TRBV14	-	CASSRTGGVAGELFF	TGTGCCAGCAGCCGAACAGGGGGCGTAGCCGGGGAGCTGTTTTTT
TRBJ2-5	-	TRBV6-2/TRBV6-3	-	CASSYSISRRESRETQYF	TGTGCCAGCAGTTACTCGATATCGCGACGGGAGAGTCGAGAGACCCAGTACTTC
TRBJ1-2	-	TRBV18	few	CASSPEGQGSGYTF	TGTGCCAGCTCACCCGAGGGGCAAGGGTCTGGCTACACCTTC
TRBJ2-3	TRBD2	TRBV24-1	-	CATAGGGRGSDTQYF	TGTGCCACCGCCGGCGGGGGGAGGGGCTCAGATACGCAGTATTTT
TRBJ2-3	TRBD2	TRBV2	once	CASSRAGGAGDTQYF	TGTGCCAGCAGTAGAGCGGGGGGGGCTGGAGATACGCAGTATTTT
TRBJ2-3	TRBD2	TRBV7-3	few	CASSLTALAGAADTQYF	TGTGCCAGCAGCTTAACGGCACTAGCGGGGGCGGCAGATACGCAGTATTTT
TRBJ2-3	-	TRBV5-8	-	CASSLGQGGTDTQYF	TGTGCCAGCAGCTTGGGGCAGGGAGGCACAGATACGCAGTATTTT
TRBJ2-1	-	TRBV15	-	CATSRDYNYPYNEQFF	TGTGCCACCAGCAGAGATTACAACTACCCCTACAATGAGCAGTTCTTC
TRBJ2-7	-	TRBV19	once	CASSTRDGKYEQYF	TGTGCCAGTAGTACCCGGGACGGAAAATACGAGCAGTACTTC
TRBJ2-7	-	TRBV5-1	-	CASSDSGYEQYF	TGCGCCAGCAGTGATAGCGGCTACGAGCAGTACTTC
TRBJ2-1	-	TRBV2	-	CASSEARGQFF	TGTGCCAGCAGTGAAGCGCGGGGGCAGTTCTTC
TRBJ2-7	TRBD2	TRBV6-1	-	CASTKDMLAGVYEQYF	TGTGCCAGCACCAAGGATATGCTAGCGGGGGTCTACGAGCAGTACTTC
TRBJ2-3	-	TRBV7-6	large	CASSARILSQSDTQYF	TGTGCCAGCAGCGCCCGAATTCTAAGCCAGTCGGATACGCAGTATTTT
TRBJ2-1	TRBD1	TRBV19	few	CASSDRAGVNGQFF	TGTGCCAGTAGTGACAGGGCCGGGGTTAATGGGCAGTTCTTC
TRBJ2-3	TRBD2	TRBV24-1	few	CATSASGGVADTQYF	TGTGCCACCAGTGCCAGCGGGGGCGTCGCAGATACGCAGTATTTT
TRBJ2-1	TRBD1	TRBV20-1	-	CSAARDRGKHEQFF	TGCAGTGCTGCCCGGGACAGGGGGAAGCATGAGCAGTTCTTC
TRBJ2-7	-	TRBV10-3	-	CAISESIEGSYEQYF	TGTGCCATCAGTGAGTCGATAGAGGGATCCTACGAGCAGTACTTC
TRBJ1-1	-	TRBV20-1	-	CSASLNRNTEAFF	TGCAGTGCTAGCCTAAATAGGAACACTGAAGCTTTCTTT
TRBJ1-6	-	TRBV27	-	CASRTGNSPLHF	TGTGCCAGCAGAACGGGGAACTCACCCCTCCACTTT
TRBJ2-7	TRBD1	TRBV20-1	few	CSASGTGAYEQYF	TGCAGTGCTTCCGGGACAGGGGCCTACGAGCAGTACTTC
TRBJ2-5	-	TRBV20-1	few	CSARAEETQYF	TGCAGTGCTAGGGCGGAAGAGACCCAGTACTTC
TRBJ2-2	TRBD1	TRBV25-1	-	CASSELGAGGTGELFF	TGTGCCAGCAGTGAACTCGGGGCAGGGGGCACCGGGGAGCTGTTTTTT
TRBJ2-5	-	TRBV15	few	CATSTGDRGKETQYF	TGTGCCACCAGCACGGGTGACCGAGGGAAGGAGACCCAGTACTTC
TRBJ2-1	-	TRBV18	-	CASSPPRLAVGGGSVDEQFF	TGTGCCAGCTCACCACCGAGGCTAGCCGTCGGGGGTGGGTCCGTCGATGAGCAGTTCTTC
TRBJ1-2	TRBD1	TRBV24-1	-	CATSADRTGENGYTF	TGTGCCACCAGTGCTGACAGGACAGGGGAGAATGGCTACACCTTC
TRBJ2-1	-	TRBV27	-	CASSPGRGTYNEQFF	TGTGCCAGCAGTCCCGGCCGTGGAACATACAATGAGCAGTTCTTC
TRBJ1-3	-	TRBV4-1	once	CASSQAASSGNTIYF	TGCGCCAGCAGCCAAGCGGCGTCCTCTGGAAACACCATATATTTT
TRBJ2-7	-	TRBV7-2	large	CASSLRWQREQYF	TGTGCCAGCAGCTTACGCTGGCAGCGCGAGCAGTACTTC
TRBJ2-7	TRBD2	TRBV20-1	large	CSARVAGLAGYEQYF	TGCAGTGCTAGAGTAGCGGGACTAGCGGGCTACGAGCAGTACTTC
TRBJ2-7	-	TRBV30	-	CATQTRRGEQYF	TGTGCCACTCAGACTCGCCGGGGCGAGCAGTACTTC
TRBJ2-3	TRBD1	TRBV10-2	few	CASRGTADTQYF	TGCGCCAGCAGGGGGACAGCCGATACGCAGTATTTT
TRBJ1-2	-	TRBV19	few	CASSTTLLEIYGYTF	TGTGCCAGTAGTACCACCCTTTTGGAGATCTATGGCTACACCTTC
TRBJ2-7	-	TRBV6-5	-	CASSYRGTRPSEQYF	TGTGCCAGCAGTTACCGCGGGACCAGGCCAAGCGAGCAGTACTTC
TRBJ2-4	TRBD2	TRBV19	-	CASSMGLAEAKNIQYF	TGTGCCAGTAGTATGGGACTAGCGGAAGCCAAAAACATTCAGTACTTC
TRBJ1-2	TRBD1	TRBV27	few	CASSKTGDYGYTF	TGTGCCAGCAGCAAAACAGGGGATTATGGCTACACCTTC
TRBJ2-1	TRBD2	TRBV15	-	CATSSPGLAGFDEQFF	TGTGCCACCAGCAGCCCCGGGCTAGCGGGATTCGATGAGCAGTTCTTC
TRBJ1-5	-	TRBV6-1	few	CASRATLNNQPQHF	TGTGCCAGCAGGGCCACGTTAAACAATCAGCCCCAGCATTTT
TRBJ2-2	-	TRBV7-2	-	CASSAGLQGELFF	TGTGCCAGCAGCGCGGGACTGCAAGGGGAGCTGTTTTTT
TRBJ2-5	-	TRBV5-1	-	CASRDLRGETQYF	TGCGCCAGCAGGGACCTTAGAGGGGAGACCCAGTACTTC
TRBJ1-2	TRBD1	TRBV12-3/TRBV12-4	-	CASTEIRDSSYGYTF	TGTGCCAGCACCGAAATCCGGGACAGCTCCTATGGCTACACCTTC
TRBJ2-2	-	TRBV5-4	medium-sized	CASSTPGPGELFF	TGTGCCAGCAGCACCCCGGGACCCGGGGAGCTGTTTTTT
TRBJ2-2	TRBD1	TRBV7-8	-	CASSTLTGPAGELFF	TGTGCCAGCAGCACCCTGACAGGGCCAGCCGGGGAGCTGTTTTTT
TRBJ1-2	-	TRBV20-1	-	CSARKGWAGTQANYGYTF	TGCAGTGCTAGAAAAGGGTGGGCAGGTACCCAAGCTAACTATGGCTACACCTTC
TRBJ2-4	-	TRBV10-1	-	CASSAGRGGIQYF	TGCGCCAGCAGTGCCGGCAGGGGCGGCATTCAGTACTTC